Listed here is a single T cell receptor beta chain. This record comes from a study of shared clonotypes between healthy human individuals. The CDR3 totals 17 residues. J lost 5 bases, V lost 0 bases, and 8 bases had no gene match. The germline gives CDR1 SGHRS, CDR2 YFSETQ. A 200 ng quantity of DNA, 30,000 to 35,000 T cell genomes, went into the sorted-subset replicate PCRs. Repertoires were generated with immunoSEQ multiplex PCR, while TCRdb's copy carries only in-frame clones and drops some. The sample records around 1.4 million clones, around 98.5% being singletons. Sample: naive CD4+ T cells sorted from blood. Sample subset: CD45RA+ positively selected. This receptor was taken from a man aged 25 to 40 in good health. J is TRBJ2-5 and V is TRBV5-1; 12 nucleotides line up with TRBD1. The CDR3 loop is CASSLGPGQGAGETQYF. Written as DNA, the CDR3 is TGCGCCAGCAGCTTGGGTCCGGGACAGGGGGCTGGTGAGACCCAGTACTTC.